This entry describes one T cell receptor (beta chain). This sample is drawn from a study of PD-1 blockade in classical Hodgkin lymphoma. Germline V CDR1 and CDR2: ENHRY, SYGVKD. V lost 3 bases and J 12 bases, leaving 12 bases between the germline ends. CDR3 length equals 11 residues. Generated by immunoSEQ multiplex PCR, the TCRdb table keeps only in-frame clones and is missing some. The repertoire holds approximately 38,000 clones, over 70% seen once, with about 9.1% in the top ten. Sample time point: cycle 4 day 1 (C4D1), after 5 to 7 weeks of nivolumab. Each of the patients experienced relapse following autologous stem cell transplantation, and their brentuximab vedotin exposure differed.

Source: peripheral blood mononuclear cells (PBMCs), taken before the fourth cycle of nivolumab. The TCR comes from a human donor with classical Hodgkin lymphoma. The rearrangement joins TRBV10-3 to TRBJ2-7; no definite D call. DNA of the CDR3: TGTGCCATCAGTGATTTTGGCGTGGGGTACTTC. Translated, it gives CAISDFGVGYF.